This T cell receptor (beta chain) was profiled in a study of T cells in Graves' hyperthyroidism and ophthalmopathy (dated 2019 in TCRdb). With respect to the entire study: TCR V-J signatures able to tell the groups apart were searched for in a discovery cohort of more than 90 patients, of whom more than 40 had Graves' ophthalmopathy and about 55 had stable Graves' hyperthyroidism. The paper describes TCR Vbeta CDR3 sequencing of fewer than 150 peripheral blood samples, made up of some 42 ophthalmopathy patients, approximately 76 hyperthyroidism patients and roughly 17 progressor patients. For training and testing, the 110 or so patients in the discovery cohort were randomly divided in a 7:3 ratio. After blood sampling, hyperthyroidism patients were treated with methimazole at a starting dose of 30 mg daily, and ophthalmopathy patients were treated with high-dose intravenous methylprednisolone. An independent validation cohort of about 19 hyperthyroidism patients and 17 patients who later progressed to ophthalmopathy tested prospective prediction of ophthalmopathy. The study also compared thyroid tissue and blood T-cell repertoires from more than 5 Graves' hyperthyroidism patients. Points the paper makes about the study in general: Ophthalmopathy was separated from stable hyperthyroidism by a 13 V-J signature model, with approximately 86% sensitivity and approximately 81% specificity obtained in cross-validation and 80%/75% obtained in testing. Sample size was not statistically predetermined, and blinding of investigators to group allocation was not performed. In validation, the model predicted progression to ophthalmopathy with around 71% sensitivity and 72% to 85% specificity, a median of 6.5 months before onset. Most expanded thyroid clonotypes (frequency above 0.001) were also detected in blood, suggesting blood repertoires may reflect thyroid immune responses.

As for this clonotype: It lacks a known antigen. Qualities for individual bases were not recorded, and no much larger clone is one base off.

A patient counted as having stable Graves' hyperthyroidism if no progression to ophthalmopathy occurred over 18 months of follow-up. The hyperthyroidism patients were between 18 and 65 years old and newly diagnosed, with a disease duration of less than 2 months. Patients with uncontrolled infections, other autoimmune diseases, pregnancy or lactation were excluded. Clinical symptoms, serum thyroxine and TRAb, thyroid ultrasound, and orbital computed tomography formed the basis for the diagnoses. Total RNA was extracted with Trizol reagent, and quality was checked on an Agilent 2100 Bioanalyzer. The germline V gene supplies CDR1 SGHRS and CDR2 YFSETQ. V and J are trimmed by 6 bases and 0 bases, and the gene matches miss 5 bases of the junction. Inclusive of the bounding cysteine and phenylalanine, the CDR3 is 15 residues long. Here the CDR3 DNA is all that survives: 45 bases in frame from base 1. TCR beta CDR3 regions were amplified from RNA transcripts. A first-round RT-PCR of the TCR CDR3 used the HTBI primer set with the Qiagen OneStep RT-PCR kit. Libraries were constructed in a second round of multiplex PCR, after which size selection and purification were carried out. The libraries were sequenced on an Illumina HiSeq2000 using paired-end 100 bp reads. The original methods were these. SOAPnuke was used to process the raw data, removing reads that contained adapters or uncalled bases, had a mean Phred below 15, or lacked an exact match to the constant primer or identifier. COPE v1.2.5 was used to merge the high-quality paired reads, and each unique nucleotide sequence was defined as a clonotype. Clonotypes were aligned to IMGT TRBV, TRBD and TRBJ reference segments using MiTCR v1.1. The analysis was restricted to V-J combinations with a frequency above 0.0001, which together covered 99.2% of the repertoires. The TCS score was defined as F50 (clonal expansion) divided by E x V (chaos), with BLOSUM62-based TCRdist calculated between CDR3 peptides within each V-J. Welch's t-statistics and random forest reduced fewer than 600 V-J features to 13, which were used in a naive Bayes classifier (R e1071). TCRdb reprocessed the public reads (quality trimming at Q25 with fastp, clone calling with MiXCR) and kept in-frame beta chains. Every CDR3 protein is listed once, alongside the most common genes and DNA of its rows. The V and J calls and clone size come from TCRdb's table, not from the authors' own analysis. A total of around 540,000 distinct CDR3 sequences appear in this sample, more than 45% of them only once. The top ten clones comprise about 7.8% of the sample.

This receptor was taken from a woman between 18 and 30 years old with Graves' hyperthyroidism. Donor details come from another sample of the same person, matched by shared clones. This chain joins TRBV5-1 to TRBJ1-4, and 7 junction bases match TRBD1. Sequencing used peripheral blood or thyroid tissue (not recorded which). The nucleotide sequence is given as TGCGCCAGCACCTTTGACAGGGCAACTAATGAAAAACTGTTTTTT. Its amino acids are CASTFDRATNEKLFF.